This record looks at one T cell receptor beta chain sequence and its context. Antigen unknown. These data belong to a study of tumor-infiltrating lymphocytes in primary liver carcinoma. Whole-study findings and limits: The difference in top-250-clone fraction between tumors and blood was significant, favoring tumors (p = 0.039).

A constant-region primer served to make TCR beta cDNA from roughly 460 ng total RNA. Slightly modified ARM-PCR with three nested multiplex PCR rounds yielded TCR beta libraries. Two initial PCR rounds of about 10 cycles each paired TRBV1-TRBV30 forward primers with a C-beta reverse primer. TCRdb re-analysed the multiplex PCR reads in MiXCR, keeping a single row per CDR3 protein. The table shows under 130,000 distinct CDR3 sequences, with 82% occurring only once. Germline V gene data show CDR1 as SQVTM and CDR2 as ANQGSEA. This CDR3 has 13 residues. DNA and RNA were both co-extracted from around 20-30 mg of bulk tissue that had not been sorted. Surgical resection was used to treat these primary liver carcinoma patients.

Sample: liver tumor tissue from sampling region 3. Subset reported: tumor region T3, left-lateral pole. The rearrangement links TRBV29-1 to TRBJ1-1, with a weak D call TRBD1 (5 bases). This receptor was taken from a man aged 35-49 years with primary liver carcinoma and hepatitis B virus infection. CDR3 sequence (DNA): TGCGGCTCTCAGAGACAGAAGAACACTGAAGCTTTCTTT. Translated: CGSQRQKNTEAFF.